A selection of T cell receptor beta chains follows, all from one sample in a study of T-cell reconstitution after alpha-beta-depleted transplantation in children. Each CDR3 protein gets one entry after TCRdb re-called the PCR reads with MiXCR. The top ten clones hold approximately 5% of a sample with about 830,000 distinct CDR3 sequences, 16% of them seen once. Here the sequenced sample was PBMCs, mostly from graft donor cells, taken 360 days after TCRalphabeta/CD19-depleted stem cell transplant. Receptor source: a male patient between 5 and 17 years old who had a stem cell transplant for acute lymphoblastic leukemia, so the T cells may come from the graft donor. The CDR3 runs from the conserved cysteine through the conserved F or W. D genes are given only for firm matches. Not all rows give a size; the values are once, few, many and, for expanded clones, a class.

D gene: TRBD2
clone size: few
V gene: TRBV7-3
J gene: TRBJ2-3
CDR3 DNA: TGTGCCAGCAGCCCCCATCTAGCGGGAGGGCGTTCTGTCACAGATACGCAGTATTTT
CDR3 protein: CASSPHLAGGRSVTDTQYF

D gene: TRBD2
clone size: few
V gene: TRBV27
J gene: TRBJ2-7
CDR3 DNA: TGTGCCAGCGGATTAGCGGGGAGCTCCTACGAGCAGTACTTC
CDR3 protein: CASGLAGSSYEQYF

D gene: TRBD2
clone size: NA
V gene: TRBV6-5
J gene: TRBJ2-7
CDR3 DNA: TGTGCCAGCAGTTACTCGAAAGCGGGAGGGTACGAGCAGTACTTC
CDR3 protein: CASSYSKAGGYEQYF

D gene: NA
clone size: few
V gene: TRBV5-6
J gene: TRBJ2-7
CDR3 DNA: TGTGCCAGCAGCTTAGGGGAGATCGACTACGAGCAGTACTTC
CDR3 protein: CASSLGEIDYEQYF

D gene: NA
clone size: many
V gene: TRBV4-2
J gene: TRBJ2-5
CDR3 DNA: TGTGCCAGCAGCCCCTTGGGGGGGAGGGGGCGACAGGAGACCCAGTACTTC
CDR3 protein: CASSPLGGRGRQETQYF

D gene: NA
clone size: few
V gene: TRBV27
J gene: TRBJ1-6
CDR3 DNA: TGTGCCAGCAGTTTGGATTGGGGGAATAATTCACCCCTCCACTTT
CDR3 protein: CASSLDWGNNSPLHF

D gene: NA
clone size: NA
V gene: TRBV7-9
J gene: TRBJ2-7
CDR3 DNA: TGTGCCAGCAGCGCGAGACAGTTCTACGAGCAGTACTTC
CDR3 protein: CASSARQFYEQYF

D gene: TRBD1
clone size: few
V gene: TRBV11-2
J gene: TRBJ2-4
CDR3 DNA: TGTGCCAGCAGCTCCCATCCCGGACAGGGTAGGAACATTCAGTACTTC
CDR3 protein: CASSSHPGQGRNIQYF

D gene: NA
clone size: few
V gene: TRBV5-1
J gene: TRBJ2-3
CDR3 DNA: TGCGCCAGCAGCTTTTCGACGGTTACAGATACGCAGTATTTT
CDR3 protein: CASSFSTVTDTQYF

D gene: TRBD2
clone size: many
V gene: TRBV7-2
J gene: TRBJ2-2
CDR3 DNA: TGTGCCAGCAGCTTAGAGGGATCGACTAGCAACCTGTTTTTT
CDR3 protein: CASSLEGSTSNLFF

D gene: TRBD2
clone size: few
V gene: TRBV5-8
J gene: TRBJ2-1
CDR3 DNA: TGTGCCAGCAGCTCACGGGAGGGGTGGAATGAGCAGTTCTTC
CDR3 protein: CASSSREGWNEQFF

D gene: NA
clone size: NA
V gene: TRBV11-2
J gene: TRBJ2-1
CDR3 DNA: TGTGCCAGCAGCCCTGATAGGCCGGACTGGGCCTACAATGAGCAGTTCTTC
CDR3 protein: CASSPDRPDWAYNEQFF

D gene: NA
clone size: NA
V gene: TRBV19
J gene: TRBJ2-1
CDR3 DNA: TGTGCCAGTAGTATAGGGAGATACAATGAGCAGTTCTTC
CDR3 protein: CASSIGRYNEQFF

D gene: TRBD1
clone size: NA
V gene: TRBV12-3/TRBV12-4
J gene: TRBJ2-1
CDR3 DNA: TGTGCCAGCAGGCGCTACTCGACAGGGGGCGCGCCAAATGAGCAGTTCTTC
CDR3 protein: CASRRYSTGGAPNEQFF

D gene: NA
clone size: NA
V gene: TRBV7-9
J gene: TRBJ2-7
CDR3 DNA: TGTGCCAGCAGCCCTGAGCCAGGGGGGGAGTCCGAGCAGTACTTC
CDR3 protein: CASSPEPGGESEQYF

D gene: TRBD1
clone size: few
V gene: TRBV7-8
J gene: TRBJ2-1
CDR3 DNA: TGTGCCAGCAGCTTCCAGACAGGGATTCCCTACAATGAGCAGTTCTTC
CDR3 protein: CASSFQTGIPYNEQFF

D gene: NA
clone size: few
V gene: TRBV4-2
J gene: TRBJ2-3
CDR3 DNA: TGTGCCAGCAGGGAGGTCAGCACAGATACGCAGTATTTT
CDR3 protein: CASREVSTDTQYF

D gene: TRBD2
clone size: many
V gene: TRBV7-9
J gene: TRBJ2-1
CDR3 DNA: TGTGCCAGCAGCGGGAGCGGGAGGGCCAAAAATGAGCAGTTCTTC
CDR3 protein: CASSGSGRAKNEQFF

D gene: NA
clone size: many
V gene: TRBV12-3/TRBV12-4
J gene: TRBJ2-6
CDR3 DNA: TGTGCCAGCAGTTTTTGGGGGGCCAACGTCCTGACTTTC
CDR3 protein: CASSFWGANVLTF

D gene: NA
clone size: NA
V gene: TRBV20-1
J gene: TRBJ2-1
CDR3 DNA: TGCAGTGCTAGTAGGGCGAACCTTATATGGAACAATGAGCAGTTCTTC
CDR3 protein: CSASRANLIWNNEQFF

D gene: NA
clone size: NA
V gene: TRBV5-1
J gene: TRBJ2-1
CDR3 DNA: TGCGCCAGTAAACCCAGGGGGGGCTCGACTTACAATGAGCAGTTCTTC
CDR3 protein: CASKPRGGSTYNEQFF

D gene: TRBD1
clone size: NA
V gene: TRBV5-1
J gene: TRBJ1-3
CDR3 DNA: TGCGCCAGCAGCGCCGACAGGGAAGGAAACACCATATATTTT
CDR3 protein: CASSADREGNTIYF

D gene: NA
clone size: NA
V gene: TRBV11-2
J gene: TRBJ2-7
CDR3 DNA: TGTGCCAGCAGCTTAGGGGCTAGGAGAGGCTACGAGCAGTACTTC
CDR3 protein: CASSLGARRGYEQYF